Below are 8 T cell receptor beta chains sequenced from a single sample in a study of spatial heterogeneity in lung cancer. The time point is: blood at routine non-recurrence follow-up after resection. The authors sequenced whole RNA from tumor, nontumor lung or frozen PBMC without sorting. TCRdb reprocessed the 5' RACE reads with MiXCR, giving one entry per CDR3 protein. The data contain roughly 26,000 distinct CDR3 sequences, 6% of them singletons. The sequencing here drew on PBMCs, taken at follow-up. The source of these receptors is a male donor with early-stage non-small cell lung cancer.

In regard to this clonotype: One junction end disagrees with the germline gene, perhaps due to a read error. The DNA of the CDR3 is TGTGCCAGCAGTTCCGTAGGGTTGGGCAAACAGCCCCAGCATTTT. Its translation: CASSSVGLGKQPQHF. The V call is TRBV12-3 or TRBV12-4, the J call TRBJ1-5, with D uncertain. The CDR3 extends over 15 amino acids.

This clonotype was detected a few times. The chain uses TRBV5-4 and TRBJ1-4, with 8 nucleotides matching TRBD1. The CDR3 sequence is 14 residues long. Germline V gene data show CDR1 as SGHNT and CDR2 as YYREEE (reference sequence). J gave up 8 bases and V 0 bases, and 3 bases lay outside the gene matches. The CDR3 DNA sequence: TGTGCCAGCAGCTTGGGGGACAGGCCGGAAAAACTGTTTTTT. This gives the protein CASSLGDRPEKLFF.

The table lists this clonotype with many counts. The V call is TRBV7-8, the J call TRBJ2-1, with TRBD2 identical over 8 bases. Trimming removed 5 bases from V and 2 bases from J; junction bases left unmatched: 11. The CDR3 totals 17 residues. Germline assignment: CDR1 SGHVS and CDR2 FQNEAQ. CDR3 DNA sequence: TGTGCCAGCAGCCCGGGGGGGTATTACGGAACCTACAATGAGCAGTTCTTC. Its translation is CASSPGGYYGTYNEQFF.

The V and J genes are TRBV7-2 and TRBJ1-2, with D tentatively TRBD1 (5 bases). This CDR3 spans 12 amino acids. The germline CDR1 and CDR2 sequences are SGHTA and FQGNSA. Trimming cost V 5 bases and J 6 bases, with 10 bases left between them. The CDR3 sequence is CASSAGLDGYTF. The CDR3, as DNA: TGTGCCAGCAGCGCGGGACTTGATGGCTACACCTTC.

There are many counts of this clonotype. The chain joins TRBV29-1 to TRBJ2-7; 8 nucleotides align to TRBD1. Germline CDR1 and CDR2: SQVTM and ANQGSEA. V shed 6 bases, J shed 0 bases, and the junction held 7 bases outside the gene matches. This CDR3 is built from 14 residues. The CDR3 is CSVLMQGASYEQYF. The CDR3 coding sequence is TGCAGCGTCCTAATGCAGGGGGCCTCCTACGAGCAGTACTTC.

This clonotype came up many times. This chain connects TRBV20-1 to TRBJ1-1; weak D call: TRBD1 (5 bases). The germline CDR1 and CDR2 sequences are DFQATT and SNEGSKA (reference sequence). Trimming pared 6 bases from V and 1 base from J, leaving 15 bases between. The CDR3 totals 14 residues. The CDR3 loop is CSAVNIGANTEAFF. The CDR3 coding sequence is TGCAGTGCGGTCAATATCGGGGCGAACACTGAAGCTTTCTTT.

The rearrangement uses TRBV9 and TRBJ2-3; 13 nucleotides align to TRBD2. The CDR3 has 15 amino acids. CDR1 SGDLS and CDR2 YYNGEE come from the germline V gene. The trim removed 4 bases at V and 5 bases at J, leaving 4 bases unmatched. The CDR3 region is CASSPRTSGRDTQYF. In DNA form, the CDR3 reads TGTGCCAGCAGCCCCCGGACTAGCGGGAGAGATACGCAGTATTTT.

This clonotype was recorded at least ten times. The chain recombines TRBV20-1 with TRBJ2-5; D may be TRBD2 (6 bases). Germline CDR1 is DFQATT and CDR2 is SNEGSKA (reference sequence). The CDR3 contains 13 residues. V lost 5 bases, J lost 2 bases, and 12 bases lay in between. As DNA, the CDR3 is TGCAGTGCTCCCTCGCGGGGACAAGAGACCCAGTACTTC. Protein: CSAPSRGQETQYF.